The 14 T cell receptor beta chains reported below all come from one sample, sequenced in a study of shared clonotypes between healthy human individuals. Method: immunoSEQ multiplex PCR; TCRdb's copy keeps in-frame clones and lacks some. The repertoire holds 950,000 to 1,100,000 clones, with approximately 76% as singletons. Sequencing was carried out using memory CD4+ T cells sorted from blood. Specified subset: CD45RA-negative fraction. Receptor source: a man between 18 and 29 years old in good health.

The J gene is TRBJ2-3, the V gene TRBV25-1, with 11 bases identical to TRBD2. Germline CDR1 and CDR2: MGHDK and SYGVNS. The CDR3 runs to 15 residues. With 6 bases clipped from V and 2 bases from J, the junction kept 4 bases outside the gene matches. Here the CDR3 reads CASRGTSGNTDTQYF. The CDR3 bases are TGTGCCAGCAGGGGGACTAGCGGAAACACAGATACGCAGTATTTT.

The chain is built from TRBV9 and TRBJ2-7; TRBD1 aligns across 9 bases. The V gene's germline CDR1 is SGDLS and CDR2 YYNGEE. Unmatched junction bases numbered 2, after V lost 4 bases and J lost 0 bases. The CDR3 is made up of 14 amino acids. The CDR3 here is CASSPQGASYEQYF. Written as DNA, the CDR3 is TGTGCCAGCAGCCCACAGGGGGCCTCCTACGAGCAGTACTTC.

The CDR3: CASSRGGQPKENQPQHF. DNA of the CDR3: TGTGCCAGCAGCCGGGGGGGACAGCCTAAGGAAAATCAGCCCCAGCATTTT. This chain links TRBV9 with TRBJ1-5; the match to TRBD1 covers 7 bases. Looked up from germline, CDR1 is SGDLS and CDR2 is YYNGEE. After removal of 4 bases from V and 4 bases from J, the junction contained 14 bases not matched to a gene. This CDR3 is 17 amino acids long.

The chain has TRBV7-2 and TRBJ1-5, with TRBD1 matching over 7 bases. The CDR3 spans 14 residues. The germline gives CDR1 SGHTA, CDR2 FQGNSA. V shed 5 bases and J 7 bases; nucleotides not matched to a gene: 8. Written as DNA, the CDR3 is TGTGCCAGCAGCCAACAAGGGACAGCGCAGCCCCAGCATTTT. Protein product: CASSQQGTAQPQHF.

This clone was detected only a few times. The genes are TRBV4-3 and TRBJ2-3, with a tentative D call TRBD2 (5 bases). Trimming left V 4 bases short and J 10 bases short, with 18 bases between. The CDR3 covers 14 residues. Germline V gives CDR1 LGHNA, CDR2 YSLEER. The CDR3 loop reads CASSPSAALHPQYF. CDR3 sequence (DNA): TGCGCCAGCAGCCCTTCAGCGGCCTTACATCCGCAGTATTTT.

A remark on this clone: Being one base from a much bigger clone, this may be a read error. The chain links TRBV7-2 to TRBJ2-7; D may be TRBD2 (6 bases). V lost 4 bases to trimming and J lost 2 bases, with 9 bases between them. This CDR3 region has 13 residues. Germline V CDR1 and CDR2: SGHTA, FQGNSA. The DNA for the CDR3 is TGTGCCAGCAGCTCCGGGACTCCCTACGAGCAGTACTTC. It encodes CASSSGTPYEQYF.

This clone was observed a single time. CDR3 sequence: CASSQDLLREGGNEQFF. The CDR3, as DNA: TGTGCCAGCAGCCAAGATCTTCTACGGGAGGGCGGGAATGAGCAGTTCTTC. The chain couples TRBV4-2 to TRBJ2-1; 8 bases are a match to TRBD2. This CDR3 has 17 amino acids. Germline-derived CDR1 and CDR2 are LGHNA and YNFKEQ. V lost 0 bases, J lost 7 bases, and 11 bases stayed unmatched.

The V call is TRBV6-1, the J call TRBJ2-1; 9 nucleotides agree with TRBD2. CDR1 and CDR2 (germline): MNHNS, SASEGT. This CDR3 comprises 15 residues. Unmatched junction bases numbered 12, after V lost 7 bases and J lost 8 bases. Written as DNA, the CDR3 is TGTGCCAGCAATTCTCCGGGGACTAGCACCCATGAGCAGTTCTTC. Its protein is CASNSPGTSTHEQFF.

Regarding this clone: Other DNA sequences of this sample code for an identical CDR3. The chain recombines TRBV5-1 with TRBJ2-7, with 9 bases identical to TRBD1. After removal of 0 bases from V and 2 bases from J, the junction contained 3 bases not matched to a gene. The germline CDR1 and CDR2 sequences are SGHRS and YFSETQ. The CDR3 is 15 amino acids. In nucleotides, the CDR3 is TGCGCCAGCAGCTTGGCCGGGACAGGGACCTACGAGCAGTACTTC. Its translation is CASSLAGTGTYEQYF.

J is TRBJ2-1 and V is TRBV14; 13 bases map to TRBD2. Germline V CDR1 and CDR2: SGHDN, FVKESK. V lost 4 bases, J lost 7 bases, and 4 bases stayed unmatched. The CDR3 has 15 amino acids. The CDR3 region is CASSLRLAGGNEQFF. DNA for the CDR3: TGTGCCAGCAGCCTAAGACTAGCGGGAGGTAATGAGCAGTTCTTC.

The rearrangement uses TRBV7-2 and TRBJ2-5; D may be TRBD1 or TRBD2 (5 bases each). The CDR3 sequence is 15 residues long. V lost 5 bases and J 2 bases, leaving 15 bases between the germline ends. The germline gives CDR1 SGHTA, CDR2 FQGNSA. The CDR3 region is CASSAVGVYQETQYF. The CDR3 coding sequence is TGTGCCAGCAGCGCCGTGGGGGTTTATCAAGAGACCCAGTACTTC.

This clone was observed a few times. The chain is built from TRBV5-6 and TRBJ1-2, with D possibly being TRBD1 (5 bases). Germline-derived CDR1 and CDR2 are SGHDT and YYEEEE. V was pared by 4 bases and J by 2 bases, with 15 bases between. The CDR3 covers 15 residues. CDR3 nucleotides: TGTGCCAGCAGCCTTCTGGGGGAAAACAACTATGGCTACACCTTC. This sequence encodes CASSLLGENNYGYTF.

The chain links TRBV6-4 to TRBJ2-7; D is unresolved. Germline CDR1 is MRHNA and CDR2 is SNTAGT. Trimming shortened V by 6 bases and J by 1 base, and 7 bases separated the two germline ends. The CDR3 has 12 residues. The CDR3 protein is CASSPVSYEQYF. The CDR3 DNA sequence: TGTGCCAGCAGCCCCGTATCCTACGAGCAGTACTTC.

This clone has only a few counts. The rearrangement uses TRBV19 and TRBJ1-6; D possibly corresponds to TRBD1 (6 bases). The CDR3 totals 16 residues. Germline CDR1 and CDR2: LNHDA and SQIVND (reference sequence). V was trimmed by 5 bases and J by 7 bases, leaving 18 bases between them. The CDR3 DNA follows: TGTGCCAGTAGTGAGGGATCCGGGACAAAAAATTCACCCCTCCACTTT. It is translated as CASSEGSGTKNSPLHF.